The 23 T cell receptor beta chains presented below share a single source sample, sequenced in a study of CD8+CD57+ T cells in acquired aplastic anemia. Only patients with CD8+CD57+ cell expansion on flow cytometry were chosen for sequencing. Genomic DNA, the template, was used for profiling of the TCR beta VDJ and CDR3. MiXCR, run by TCRdb on the reads, gives a single entry per CDR3 protein. The sample lists around 160,000 distinct CDR3 sequences, around half occurring once. Sample: sorted CD4+, CD8+, or CD8+CD57+ T cells (not recorded which) from PBMCs. The receptor source for this set is a human donor with aplastic anemia.

The chain couples TRBV4-2 to TRBJ2-3, with 7 bases fitting TRBD1. Germline trimming cut 4 bases from V and 2 bases from J; bases unmatched to any gene: 6. CDR3 size: 15 residues. The germline CDR1 and CDR2 sequences are LGHNA and YNFKEQ. CDR3 loop: CASSRGQIFTDTQYF. CDR3 in DNA: TGTGCCAGCAGCCGGGGACAGATTTTCACAGATACGCAGTATTTT.

This clonotype showed up just once. The chain joins TRBV15 to TRBJ2-7; D gene ambiguous. The CDR3 covers 14 residues. CDR1 and CDR2 from the germline V gene are LNHNV and YYDKDF (reference sequence). Trimming took 3 bases from V and 4 from J, leaving 13 bases between them. The CDR3: CATSSLNPGYEQYF. In nucleotides, the CDR3 is TGTGCCACCAGCAGCTTAAACCCGGGTTACGAGCAGTACTTC.

This clonotype was counted many times. This chain connects TRBV12-5 to TRBJ1-1; a possible D gene is TRBD1 (6 bases). The length of the CDR3 is 14 residues. Germline CDR1 and CDR2: LGHNT and FRNRAP. This chain's CDR3 is CATGAPGDETEAFF. The CDR3 DNA is TGTGCGACCGGCGCCCCAGGGGACGAGACTGAAGCTTTCTTT.

V is TRBV20-1 and J is TRBJ2-1; D possibly corresponds to TRBD1 (6 bases). The V and J ends lost 1 base and 4 bases respectively, with 14 bases between them. The CDR3 is made up of 15 amino acids. The V gene's germline CDR1 is DFQATT and CDR2 SNEGSKA (reference sequence). The CDR3 DNA follows: TGCAGTGCTAGAGCGGAGACAGGTCTTTACAATGAGCAGTTCTTC. Its protein product is CSARAETGLYNEQFF.

This clonotype has only a few counts. The chain has TRBV2 and TRBJ1-1, with 7 positions matching TRBD1. This CDR3 spans 14 amino acids. V lost 6 bases and J lost 7; bases outside the gene matches: 11. Germline lookup yields CDR1 SNHLY and CDR2 FYNNEI. CDR3 nucleotide sequence: TGTGCCAGCAGAGCGACAGGGTGGGAAGGTGAAGCTTTCTTT. Protein product: CASRATGWEGEAFF.

This clonotype was seen at least ten times. The V and J genes are TRBV19 and TRBJ2-5; 7 nucleotides line up with TRBD1. The CDR3 consists of 16 residues. Germline lookup yields CDR1 LNHDA and CDR2 SQIVND (reference sequence). Trimming at V came to 2 bases and at J to 1 base, leaving 7 bases not matched to a gene. CDR3 region: CASSIRGDSSQETQYF. CDR3 sequence (DNA): TGTGCCAGTAGTATAAGAGGGGACAGCAGCCAAGAGACCCAGTACTTC.

About this clonotype: It may be a read error: a sequence one base away is much more abundant. J is TRBJ2-1 and V is TRBV10-3, with a weak D call TRBD2 (5 bases). This CDR3 spans 15 amino acids. Germline V gene data show CDR1 as ENHRY and CDR2 as SYGVKD. This CDR3 reads CASSSVGVVYNEQFF. Here the CDR3 DNA reads TGTGCCAGCAGTTCGGTGGGAGTTGTCTACAATGAGCAGTTCTTC.

This chain connects TRBV29-1 to TRBJ1-2; 9 nucleotides align to TRBD1. Per the germline V gene, CDR1 is SQVTM and CDR2 is ANQGSEA. The CDR3 spans 14 residues. The J segment lost 5 bases and the V segment lost 3 bases, leaving 7 bases of the junction unmatched. The CDR3 DNA sequence: TGCAGCGTTGATGAATCGGGACAGGGATATGGCTACACCTTC. The encoded protein is CSVDESGQGYGYTF.

The chain is built from TRBV9 and TRBJ2-7, with D hard to call. Germline loops: CDR1 SGDLS, CDR2 YYNGEE. Deletions cut 0 bases from V and 6 bases from J, with 13 bases between. The CDR3 is 14 amino acids. In nucleotides, the CDR3 is TGTGCCAGCAGCGTAGATGGGCCCGAGGCCGAGCAGTACTTC. It encodes CASSVDGPEAEQYF.

Note on this clonotype: A read error is possible here, since a much larger clone lies one base away. The genes are TRBV28 and TRBJ2-3, with TRBD2 matching over 7 bases. V dropped 6 bases and J dropped 2; count of bases not matched to a gene: 8. CDR3 size: 15 residues. The germline CDR1 and CDR2 sequences are MDHEN and SYDVKM. The CDR3 loop reads CASSVAGAITDTQYF. DNA for the CDR3: TGTGCCAGCAGCGTTGCGGGAGCGATCACAGATACGCAGTATTTT.

The chain recombines TRBV19 with TRBJ1-1, with 9 bases aligning to TRBD1. The CDR3 loop spans 13 amino acids. Germline assignment: CDR1 LNHDA and CDR2 SQIVND (reference sequence). With V trimmed by 7 bases and J by 4 bases, 4 bases remained unmatched. CDR3 nucleotide sequence: TGTGCCAGTACCGCACAGGGGGCCACTGAAGCTTTCTTT. Translated: CASTAQGATEAFF.

This clonotype appeared many times. The chain recombines TRBV5-1 with TRBJ1-1; D not certain. The CDR3 length is 15 residues. Germline lookup yields CDR1 SGHRS and CDR2 YFSETQ. V lost 1 base and J lost 1, with 11 bases in between. As DNA, the CDR3 is TGCGCCAGCAGCTTGACCCCCGGGTCGAACACTGAAGCTTTCTTT. Translated, it gives CASSLTPGSNTEAFF.

The V and J genes are TRBV13 and TRBJ2-7, with 9 bases lining up with TRBD1. V dropped 0 bases and J dropped 3; count of bases not matched to a gene: 6. The length of the CDR3 is 16 residues. CDR1 is PRHDT and CDR2 is FYEKMQ in the germline V gene (reference sequence). The CDR3 reads CASSLGRDRVRYEQYF. The CDR3 nucleotides are TGTGCCAGCAGCTTAGGCCGGGACAGGGTACGCTACGAGCAGTACTTC.

For this clonotype: With a much larger clone just one base away, this may be a read error. V usage is TRBV4-1 and J usage is TRBJ2-5; D remains unclear. V lost 0 bases to trimming and J lost 6 bases, with 14 bases between them. The CDR3 sequence is 15 residues long. Germline V gene lookup returns CDR1 MGHRA and CDR2 YSYEKL. The CDR3 region has the DNA TGCGCCAGCAGCCAAGATGTTCGCCCTGTGCAGACCCAGTACTTC. This gives the protein CASSQDVRPVQTQYF.

This clonotype occurred a few times. The rearrangement joins TRBV7-3 to TRBJ2-3, with D unclear. CDR1 SGHTA and CDR2 FQGTGA come from the germline V gene. The V and J ends lost 6 bases and 5 bases respectively, with 12 bases between them. There are 13 residues in the CDR3. Written as DNA, the CDR3 is TGTGCCAGCAGTCCTCCGGTGGTAGATACGCAGTATTTT. Translating it yields CASSPPVVDTQYF.

J is TRBJ1-5 and V is TRBV19, with unresolved D. The CDR3 is 15 amino acids. V was trimmed by 7 bases and J by 4 bases, leaving 17 bases between them. From germline, CDR1 is LNHDA and CDR2 SQIVND (reference sequence). This CDR3 reads CASTPRRGENQPQHF. The CDR3 nucleotides read TGTGCCAGTACCCCACGTCGGGGAGAAAATCAGCCCCAGCATTTT.

This clonotype was seen ten or more times. The V gene is TRBV6-1, the J gene TRBJ1-2; the match to TRBD1 covers 7 bases. The CDR3 consists of 16 residues. Unmatched junction bases numbered 20, after V lost 8 bases and J lost 8 bases. The germline gives CDR1 MNHNS, CDR2 SASEGT. In DNA, the CDR3 is TGTGCCAGCGCGACTTCCCGCGGGACAGAATTTGTCGGCTACACCTTC. Its translation is CASATSRGTEFVGYTF.

The sample holds many counts of this clonotype. The J gene is TRBJ2-1, the V gene TRBV10-3; D is uncertain. V was pared by 0 bases and J by 0 bases, with 9 bases between. The CDR3 length is 16 residues. Germline V gene sequence: CDR1 ENHRY, CDR2 SYGVKD. The CDR3 DNA reads TGTGCCATCAGTGAGTCAGGGTCGAGCTCCTACAATGAGCAGTTCTTC. Residues: CAISESGSSSYNEQFF.

This clonotype has ten or more counts. This rearrangement joins TRBV24-1 to TRBJ2-5, with D unclear. Trimming removed 3 bases at V and 1 base at J, with 8 bases between. The V gene's germline CDR1 is KGHDR and CDR2 SFDVKD. The CDR3 sequence is 14 residues long. The CDR3 nucleotides read TGTGCCACCAGTGATCCCGCGATCCAAGAGACCCAGTACTTC. Protein: CATSDPAIQETQYF.

V usage is TRBV29-1 and J usage is TRBJ1-1; TRBD1 is a possible D gene (6 bases). V was clipped by 7 bases and J by 3 bases, with 15 bases between them. Germline CDR1 reads SQVTM; CDR2 reads ANQGSEA. The CDR3 has 13 amino acids. The DNA of the CDR3 is TGCAGCGCCGGCCGTCCAGGGGACACTGAAGCTTTCTTT. Translating gives CSAGRPGDTEAFF. The complete variable domain, with remaining parts taken from reference TRBV29-1 and TRBJ1-1, reads SAVISQKPSRDICQRGTSLTIQCQVDSQVTMMFWYRQQPGQSLTLIATANQGSEATYESGFVIDKFPISRPNLTFSTLTVSNMSPEDSSIYLCSAGRPGDTEAFFGQGTRLTVV.

The chain carries TRBV24-1 and TRBJ2-7, with a possible D match to TRBD1 (5 bases). From germline, CDR1 is KGHDR and CDR2 SFDVKD. This CDR3 has 14 amino acids. Trimming took 11 bases from V and 4 from J, leaving 20 bases between them. The CDR3 reads CANGGRQGGYEQYF. CDR3 in DNA: TGTGCCAACGGCGGAAGGCAGGGTGGGTACGAGCAGTACTTC.

This clonotype was observed once. The chain couples TRBV14 to TRBJ2-7; TRBD1 matches at 7 bases. The CDR3 totals 15 residues. The V segment lost 0 bases and the J segment 4 bases; nucleotides outside the gene matches: 6. From germline, CDR1 is SGHDN and CDR2 FVKESK. The CDR3 coding sequence is TGTGCCAGCAGCCAAGATCAGGGGACAGCTTACGAGCAGTACTTC. Residues: CASSQDQGTAYEQYF.

As for this clonotype: Just one base apart from a much larger clone, this may be a read error. V is TRBV18 and J is TRBJ2-7; a possible D gene is TRBD2 (6 bases). The CDR3 is made up of 14 amino acids. Germline lookup yields CDR1 KGHSH and CDR2 LQKENI. The CDR3 nucleotides read TGTGCCAGCTCACCGGAGGGCCTGGGCTACGGGCAGTACTTC. It codes for CASSPEGLGYGQYF.